The 31 T cell receptor beta chains presented below share a single source sample, sequenced in a study of control samples from healthy donors and cancer patients. Clones were sequenced by immunoSEQ multiplex PCR, and TCRdb holds only the in-frame ones, with some missing. The data show around 90,000 clones, around four fifths seen once. What was sequenced was blood. Receptors originate from a man aged 30 to 39 in good health.

V is TRBV2 and J is TRBJ1-3; no clear D gene. CDR1 and CDR2 (germline): SNHLY, FYNNEI. This CDR3 contains 12 residues. V was trimmed by 6 bases and J by 4 bases, leaving 7 bases between them. CDR3 amino acids: CASRGDGNTIYF. The DNA for the CDR3 is TGTGCCAGCAGAGGCGACGGAAACACCATATATTTT.

The genes are TRBV11-2 and TRBJ2-7; no firm D call. V lost 5 bases, J lost 7 bases, and 18 bases lay in between. This CDR3 has 14 residues. Germline loops: CDR1 SGHAT, CDR2 FQNNGV. CDR3 sequence (DNA): TGTGCCAGCAGCCCCTCACGCCGGCCTTGGGAGCAGTACTTC. It yields the protein CASSPSRRPWEQYF.

This clone appeared a single time. The chain uses TRBV5-1 and TRBJ1-3, with D possibly matching TRBD1 (5 bases). The CDR3 contains 15 residues. Germline-derived CDR1 and CDR2 are SGHRS and YFSETQ. The V end lost 4 bases, the J end lost 4 bases, and 15 bases lay between the germline ends. The CDR3 nucleotides are TGCGCCAGCAGCCCTCGAGGAGGGGCAGGAAACACCATATATTTT. Residues: CASSPRGGAGNTIYF.

V and J are TRBV6-6 and TRBJ1-3; D is undetermined. The CDR3 extends over 13 amino acids. V was trimmed by 0 bases and J by 7 bases, leaving 7 bases between them. CDR1 MNHNY and CDR2 SVGAGI come from the germline V gene (reference sequence). The CDR3 here is CASSYSLGNTIYF. CDR3 nucleotides: TGTGCCAGCAGTTACTCGTTAGGGAACACCATATATTTT.

CDR3 in amino acids: CASRTGLSPLHF. For the CDR3, the DNA is TGTGCCAGCAGGACAGGTCTCTCACCCCTCCACTTT. The gene calls are TRBV6-5 and TRBJ1-6; D possibly corresponds to TRBD1 (6 bases). The CDR3 spans 12 residues. V lost 6 bases to trimming and J lost 10 bases, with 10 bases between them. The V gene's germline CDR1 is MNHEY and CDR2 SVGAGI.

CDR3 region: CASSFQGAVMNTEAFF. The CDR3 bases are TGTGCCAGCAGCTTCCAGGGGGCAGTCATGAACACTGAAGCTTTCTTT. The chain joins TRBV5-4 to TRBJ1-1, with 8 bases lining up with TRBD1. The CDR3 is 16 amino acids. From germline, CDR1 is SGHNT and CDR2 YYREEE (reference sequence). V was pared by 2 bases and J by 0 bases, with 6 bases of the junction left unmatched.

V is TRBV12-5 and J is TRBJ1-3; no clear D. Germline CDR1 reads LGHNT; CDR2 reads FRNRAP. This CDR3 contains 13 residues. Trimming stripped 6 bases from V and 2 bases from J, with 8 bases between. The CDR3 DNA is TGTGCTAGTGGCCAGGAGCCTGGAAACACCATATATTTT. Its protein is CASGQEPGNTIYF.

The gene calls are TRBV24-1 and TRBJ2-2, with D unresolved. The CDR3 totals 13 residues. The germline V gene has CDR1 KGHDR and CDR2 SFDVKD. V was trimmed by 4 bases and J by 6 bases, leaving 8 bases between them. CDR3 bases: TGTGCCACCAGTGACAACGTACCCGGGGAGCTGTTTTTT. This codes for CATSDNVPGELFF.

The chain is built from TRBV2 and TRBJ2-7; TRBD2 matches 10 bases. Germline V CDR1 and CDR2: SNHLY, FYNNEI. This CDR3 has 15 amino acids. V shed 5 bases and J 1 base; nucleotides not matched to a gene: 5. CDR3 region: CASSTSGARSYEQYF. The CDR3 nucleotides are TGTGCCAGCAGTACTAGCGGGGCGCGATCCTACGAGCAGTACTTC.

V and J are TRBV29-1 and TRBJ2-7, with 7 positions matching TRBD1. The CDR3 totals 13 residues. Germline V gene sequence: CDR1 SQVTM, CDR2 ANQGSEA. With 6 bases clipped from V and 3 bases from J, the junction kept 8 bases outside the gene matches. DNA of the CDR3: TGCAGCGTAGCTAGGGACAGATACTACGAGCAGTACTTC. Residues: CSVARDRYYEQYF.

In nucleotides, the CDR3 is TGTGCCACCAGCGACAGGAACTCCAGACCCGGGGAGCTGTTTTTT. Its translation: CATSDRNSRPGELFF. The J gene is TRBJ2-2, the V gene TRBV24-1; the D gene is possibly TRBD1 (6 bases). Germline V gene data show CDR1 as KGHDR and CDR2 as SFDVKD. CDR3 length equals 15 residues. The V end lost 7 bases, the J end lost 6 bases, and 17 bases lay between the germline ends.

V is TRBV29-1 and J is TRBJ1-2; D might be TRBD1 (5 bases). The CDR3 extends over 12 amino acids. V dropped 4 bases and J dropped 8 bases, with 14 bases sitting between them. CDR1 and CDR2 from the germline V gene are SQVTM and ANQGSEA. CDR3 in amino acids: CSVGQGPSGYTF. Here the CDR3 DNA reads TGCAGCGTTGGCCAGGGACCCTCAGGCTACACCTTC.

In this sample, this clone turned up a few times. V gene TRBV5-1 combines with J gene TRBJ1-2; D gene unclear. Per the germline V gene, CDR1 is SGHRS and CDR2 is YFSETQ. The CDR3 sequence is 14 residues long. The V end lost 0 bases, the J end lost 7 bases, and 13 bases lay between the germline ends. This CDR3 reads CASSLDRSGGGYTF. CDR3 bases: TGCGCCAGCAGCTTGGACCGGTCCGGTGGTGGCTACACCTTC.

This chain connects TRBV11-2 to TRBJ1-1; D ambiguous. The CDR3 runs to 14 residues. Germline values: CDR1 SGHAT, CDR2 FQNNGV. Trimming removed 2 bases at V and 0 bases at J, with 7 bases between. CDR3 sequence reads: CASSLKPVNTEAFF. As DNA, the CDR3 is TGTGCCAGCAGCTTAAAACCCGTGAACACTGAAGCTTTCTTT.

The chain uses TRBV6-1 and TRBJ1-2, with a weak D call TRBD1 (5 bases). The V gene's germline CDR1 is MNHNS and CDR2 SASEGT. V was pared by 1 base and J by 4 bases, with 13 bases between. The length of the CDR3 is 15 residues. CDR3 region: CASSEGWQGTYGYTF. The CDR3 nucleotides read TGTGCCAGCAGTGAAGGGTGGCAGGGAACCTATGGCTACACCTTC.

The rearrangement uses TRBV19 and TRBJ1-3, with D possibly TRBD1 on 6 matching bases. V was clipped by 8 bases and J by 2 bases, with 10 bases between them. Germline CDR1 and CDR2: LNHDA and SQIVND (reference sequence). The CDR3 contains 13 residues. This CDR3 reads CASGQFAGNTIYF. The CDR3 DNA sequence: TGTGCCAGTGGACAGTTTGCTGGAAACACCATATATTTT.

The chain joins TRBV5-1 to TRBJ2-2, with 10 nucleotides matching TRBD2. CDR1 is SGHRS, CDR2 YFSETQ, per germline. V trimming: 2 bases; J trimming: 5 bases; junction bases outside the gene matches: 15. CDR3 length: 19 amino acids. The CDR3 loop reads CASSLNKLAGVSRTGELFF. The CDR3 DNA reads TGCGCCAGCAGCTTAAATAAGCTAGCGGGGGTGAGTCGGACCGGGGAGCTGTTTTTT. The whole variable domain, remainder taken from reference TRBV5-1 and TRBJ2-2, is KAGVTQTPRYLIKTRGQQVTLSCSPISGHRSVSWYQQTPGQGLQFLFEYFSETQRNKGNFPGRFSGRQFSNSRSEMNVSTLELGDSALYLCASSLNKLAGVSRTGELFFGEGSRLTVL.

The CDR3 sequence is CASSRPSGGNTGELFF. In DNA form, the CDR3 reads TGTGCCAGCAGCCGACCTAGCGGGGGAAACACCGGGGAGCTGTTTTTT. The J gene is TRBJ2-2, the V gene TRBV3-1 (or the pseudogene TRBV3-2), with TRBD2 identical over 10 bases. The length of the CDR3 is 16 residues. The V and J ends lost 4 bases and 2 bases, in that order; junction bases with no gene match: 4. Looked up from germline, CDR1 is LGHDT and CDR2 is YNNKEL (reference sequence).

This chain links TRBV30 with TRBJ1-2, with D unresolved. V was clipped by 0 bases and J by 4 bases, with 9 bases between them. The CDR3 contains 13 residues. The germline V gene encodes CDR1 GTSNPN and CDR2 SVGIG (reference sequence). The CDR3 coding sequence is TGTGCCTGGAGTGTCGGTTTCACCTATGGCTACACCTTC. It translates to CAWSVGFTYGYTF.

This chain links TRBV11-2 with TRBJ2-6; D gene uncertain. V was trimmed by 1 base and J by 0 bases, leaving 16 bases between them. Germline values: CDR1 SGHAT, CDR2 FQNNGV. The CDR3 length is 19 residues. The CDR3 protein is CASSLVPGEPSSGANVLTF. The CDR3, as DNA: TGTGCCAGCAGCTTAGTTCCCGGAGAGCCAAGCTCTGGGGCCAACGTCCTGACTTTC.

The J gene is TRBJ2-1, the V gene TRBV5-1; TRBD2 might be the D (6 bases). The length of the CDR3 is 15 residues. The ends were cut back, 5 bases at V and 5 bases at J, with 17 bases in the middle. Germline CDR1 and CDR2: SGHRS and YFSETQ. For the CDR3, the DNA is TGCGCCAGCAGAGCAGCCGGGACGGGGGACAATGAGCAGTTCTTC. This codes for CASRAAGTGDNEQFF.

This rearrangement joins TRBV4-2 to TRBJ1-3; tentative D call: TRBD1 (5 bases). The CDR3 runs to 16 residues. Germline CDR1 LGHNA, CDR2 YNFKEQ. Between the trimmed V and J ends, which lost 0 bases and 2 bases, there was a span of 11 bases. As DNA, the CDR3 is TGTGCCAGCAGCCAAGAGAGGACAACAGCTGGAAACACCATATATTTT. The encoded protein is CASSQERTTAGNTIYF.

This clone was counted once. The V and J genes are TRBV5-1 and TRBJ2-3; tentative D call: TRBD1 (7 bases). The V end was cut by 2 bases, the J end by 4 bases, with 11 bases between. The CDR3 runs to 14 residues. Germline CDR1 and CDR2: SGHRS and YFSETQ. In DNA, the CDR3 is TGCGCCAGCAGCTTCGGAGGGGGCGCAGATACGCAGTATTTT. It encodes CASSFGGGADTQYF.

The chain couples TRBV6-5 to TRBJ1-5; TRBD1 agrees at 10 bases. The V gene's germline CDR1 is MNHEY and CDR2 SVGAGI. This CDR3 contains 14 residues. With V trimmed by 5 bases and J by 6 bases, 4 bases remained unmatched. The CDR3: CASSQTGGGQPQHF. DNA for the CDR3: TGTGCCAGCAGTCAGACAGGGGGCGGTCAGCCCCAGCATTTT.

The rearrangement joins TRBV25-1 to TRBJ1-5; D might be TRBD1 (5 bases). The V end lost 3 bases, the J end lost 9 bases, and 15 bases lay between the germline ends. This CDR3 is built from 14 residues. Germline lookup yields CDR1 MGHDK and CDR2 SYGVNS. The CDR3 nucleotides are TGTGCCAGCAGTGAGAGGGACCACCTCGGGCCCCAGCATTTT. Encoded protein: CASSERDHLGPQHF.

This chain joins TRBV3-1 (or the pseudogene TRBV3-2) and TRBJ2-4; TRBD1 might be the D (6 bases). Germline lookup yields CDR1 LGHDT and CDR2 YNNKEL (reference sequence). Trimming stripped 3 bases from V and 2 bases from J, with 17 bases between. CDR3 size: 17 residues. The CDR3 DNA sequence: TGTGCCAGCAGCCATCTAACAGGGATGGGGACCAAAAACATTCAGTACTTC. Protein product: CASSHLTGMGTKNIQYF.

J is TRBJ1-5 and V is TRBV28, with D maybe TRBD1 (6 bases). CDR3 length: 19 residues. CDR1 MDHEN and CDR2 SYDVKM come from the germline V gene. V shed 3 bases and J shed 1 base, with 22 bases lying between them. The CDR3 coding sequence is TGTGCCAGCAGTTTTATCTCGTTATCAGGGGCAAGGAGCAATCAGCCCCAGCATTTT. It encodes CASSFISLSGARSNQPQHF.

The chain employs TRBV3-1 (or the pseudogene TRBV3-2) and TRBJ2-7; no clear D gene. CDR1 and CDR2 (germline): LGHDT, YNNKEL (reference sequence). This CDR3 region has 16 residues. The V end lost 1 base, the J end lost 0 bases, and 13 bases lay between the germline ends. The CDR3 protein is CASSQGLGISSYEQYF. CDR3 DNA: TGTGCCAGCAGCCAAGGGCTGGGGATAAGCTCCTACGAGCAGTACTTC.

The gene calls are TRBV5-1 and TRBJ2-5; D not certain. Deletions cut 0 bases from V and 1 base from J, with 7 bases between. The germline V gene has CDR1 SGHRS and CDR2 YFSETQ. CDR3 length: 14 residues. In DNA, the CDR3 is TGCGCCAGCAGCTTGGTCCAGCCCCAAGAGACCCAGTACTTC. Its translation is CASSLVQPQETQYF.

The chain uses TRBV7-9 and TRBJ1-1; possible D gene TRBD1, 5 bases. From germline, CDR1 is SEHNR and CDR2 FQNEAQ (reference sequence). Trimming removed 3 bases from V and 4 bases from J, with 9 bases in between. The CDR3 is made up of 13 amino acids. CDR3 in DNA: TGTGCCAGCAGCTTCAGGGAGGGCACTGAAGCTTTCTTT. Residues: CASSFREGTEAFF.

The gene calls are TRBV3-1 (or the pseudogene TRBV3-2) and TRBJ1-6; D call uncertain. Looked up from germline, CDR1 is LGHDT and CDR2 is YNNKEL (reference sequence). The germline V and J ends were trimmed by 6 bases and 7 bases, with 22 bases remaining between them. This CDR3 is built from 17 residues. CDR3 loop: CASSSEWPSGRNSPLHF. The CDR3 DNA sequence: TGTGCCAGCAGTTCCGAATGGCCCTCTGGACGGAATTCACCCCTCCACTTT.